These 12 T cell receptor beta chains originate from one sample sequenced in a study of blood T cell repertoires in COVID-19. Method: immunoSEQ multiplex PCR; TCRdb's copy keeps in-frame clones and lacks some. The sample includes around 150,000 clones, 80% to 90% of them seen just once. What was sequenced was peripheral blood. These receptors were obtained from a man aged 60 to 75 with acute or convalescent COVID-19.

The rearrangement uses TRBV28 and TRBJ2-1, with a possible D match to TRBD2 (5 bases). The ends were cut back, 6 bases at V and 10 bases at J, with 10 bases in the middle. Germline values: CDR1 MDHEN, CDR2 SYDVKM. This CDR3 region has 11 residues. The DNA for the CDR3 is TGTGCCAGCAGCCTCCGGGAAGAGCAGTTCTTC. Translated, it gives CASSLREEQFF.

This clone was seen once. This chain links TRBV5-1 with TRBJ2-5; no reliable D call. The CDR3 loop spans 16 amino acids. CDR1 SGHRS and CDR2 YFSETQ come from the germline V gene. The V end was cut by 0 bases, the J end by 2 bases, with 14 bases between. Written as DNA, the CDR3 is TGCGCCAGCAGCTTGGAGTCCGCAACAGCTCAAGAGACCCAGTACTTC. Its translation is CASSLESATAQETQYF.

V gene TRBV15 combines with J gene TRBJ2-3; TRBD2 is a possible D gene (5 bases). Trimming left V 0 bases short and J 0 bases short, with 10 bases between. The CDR3 totals 16 residues. CDR1 and CDR2 from the germline V gene are LNHNV and YYDKDF (reference sequence). The CDR3 DNA is TGTGCCACCAGCAGAGATCAGCGGACTAGCACAGATACGCAGTATTTT. Its translation is CATSRDQRTSTDTQYF.

This rearrangement joins TRBV5-1 to TRBJ1-4; D is ambiguous. CDR1 is SGHRS and CDR2 is YFSETQ in the germline V gene. V shed 4 bases and J shed 5 bases, with 12 bases lying between them. The length of the CDR3 is 14 residues. CDR3 loop: CASSAGGGNEKLFF. The CDR3 DNA reads as TGCGCCAGCAGCGCGGGTGGTGGGAATGAAAAACTGTTTTTT. The full variable domain, with the rest looked up from reference TRBV5-1 and TRBJ1-4, is KAGVTQTPRYLIKTRGQQVTLSCSPISGHRSVSWYQQTPGQGLQFLFEYFSETQRNKGNFPGRFSGRQFSNSRSEMNVSTLELGDSALYLCASSAGGGNEKLFFGSGTQLSVL.

The chain is built from TRBV15 and TRBJ1-2; possible D gene TRBD1, 5 bases. The CDR3 loop spans 17 amino acids. Germline values: CDR1 LNHNV, CDR2 YYDKDF (reference sequence). The germline V and J ends were trimmed by 8 bases and 2 bases, with 24 bases remaining between them. The CDR3: CATRPTRGSYPNYGYTF. The CDR3 DNA reads TGTGCCACCCGCCCTACAAGGGGTTCTTACCCAAACTATGGCTACACCTTC.

The chain links TRBV19 to TRBJ2-3, with TRBD1 matching over 10 bases. Per the germline V gene, CDR1 is LNHDA and CDR2 is SQIVND (reference sequence). There are 17 residues in the CDR3. V lost 7 bases to trimming and J lost 3 bases; unmatched junction nucleotides: 13. Here the CDR3 reads CASNGPPGQGRTDTQYF. CDR3 nucleotides: TGTGCCAGTAACGGGCCTCCGGGACAGGGGAGGACAGATACGCAGTATTTT.

The chain joins TRBV12-5 to TRBJ2-3, with 8 nucleotides matching TRBD1. J lost 2 bases, V lost 5 bases, and 9 bases had no gene match. The CDR3 has 16 amino acids. The V gene's germline CDR1 is LGHNT and CDR2 FRNRAP. CDR3 loop: CASGPSTGAITDTQYF. In nucleotides, the CDR3 is TGTGCTAGTGGTCCATCGACAGGGGCTATCACAGATACGCAGTATTTT.

In its sample, this clone was seen once. The chain joins TRBV5-1 to TRBJ2-7; 10 nucleotides agree with TRBD2. The junction had 14 bases not matched to a gene; V was cut back by 5 bases and J by 3 bases. There are 17 residues in the CDR3. CDR1 is SGHRS, CDR2 YFSETQ, per germline. CDR3 in amino acids: CASSKTPSSGSFYEQYF. CDR3 DNA sequence: TGCGCCAGCAGTAAAACACCCTCTAGCGGGAGCTTCTACGAGCAGTACTTC. Full variable domain (rest looked up from reference TRBV5-1 and TRBJ2-7): KAGVTQTPRYLIKTRGQQVTLSCSPISGHRSVSWYQQTPGQGLQFLFEYFSETQRNKGNFPGRFSGRQFSNSRSEMNVSTLELGDSALYLCASSKTPSSGSFYEQYFGPGTRLTVT.

DNA of the CDR3: TGTGCCAGCAGGGCTCGGGGATTCACTGGTGGCTACACCTTC. Residues: CASRARGFTGGYTF. This chain uses TRBV6-5 with TRBJ1-2; D is unclear. V was pared by 6 bases and J by 7 bases, with 18 bases between. The CDR3 is 14 amino acids. The germline V gene encodes CDR1 MNHEY and CDR2 SVGAGI.

The chain is built from TRBV12-3 or TRBV12-4 and TRBJ2-5; 7 nucleotides line up with TRBD2. Trimming at V came to 6 bases and at J to 7 bases, leaving 8 bases not matched to a gene. The CDR3 loop spans 13 amino acids. CDR3 DNA: TGTGCCAGCAGCCCTAGCGGCCAGGGGACCCAGTACTTC. As protein: CASSPSGQGTQYF.

This chain links TRBV28 with TRBJ1-5; D is ambiguous. The CDR3 covers 14 residues. Trimming cost V 8 bases and J 3 bases, with 14 bases left between them. Germline loops: CDR1 MDHEN, CDR2 SYDVKM. The CDR3 sequence: CASLKGGHNQPQHF. In DNA form, the CDR3 reads TGTGCCAGCCTAAAAGGTGGGCACAATCAGCCCCAGCATTTT.

The V gene is TRBV27, the J gene TRBJ1-5; TRBD1 matches at 8 bases. From germline, CDR1 is MNHEY and CDR2 SMNVEV (reference sequence). Trimming at V came to 6 bases and at J to 4 bases, leaving 5 bases not matched to a gene. This CDR3 is 14 amino acids long. The CDR3 protein is CASSKGQANQPQHF. In nucleotides, the CDR3 is TGTGCCAGCAGCAAGGGACAGGCTAATCAGCCCCAGCATTTT.